This entry describes one T cell receptor (beta chain). As yet, its antigen is unknown. As for time point: patch test 3, about 24 weeks after DPC sensitization. Specified treatment: therapeutic diphenylcyclopropenone sensitization with weekly scalp DPC. The template was total RNA from unfractionated whole blood. This record comes from a study of human T cells and chemical hapten exposure. The overall study: Per-sample TCR yield variability stemmed mainly from small pooled library volume differences.

Overall study findings and caveats: There were significantly more large CDR3 similarity clusters among expanded TCRs than among controls. Patch test score rose with PT1 expanded TCR count, significant at thresholds 8, 16 and 32, not 4.

The germline gives CDR1 SNHLY, CDR2 FYNNEI. V was trimmed by 2 bases and J by 4 bases, leaving 11 bases between them. This CDR3 spans 14 amino acids. TCRdb independently ran MiXCR on the RACE reads; one entry per CDR3 protein. This sample has roughly 40,000 distinct CDR3 sequences, with roughly 13% found just once. The starting material was whole blood, obtained in connection with sensitization to the hapten diphenylcyclopropenone (DPC). V usage is TRBV2 and J usage is TRBJ1-1; tentative D call: TRBD1 (5 bases). The receptor's source is a woman between 40 and 50 years old with alopecia areata. Some clones in this sample may be carry-over from other donors' samples. The CDR3 loop is CASSEWGLGTEAFF. CDR3 DNA: TGTGCCAGCAGTGAATGGGGACTTGGCACTGAAGCTTTCTTT.